This entry lists 21 T cell receptor beta chains sequenced from one sample in a study of T cells in localized non-small cell lung cancer. The method was immunoSEQ multiplex PCR; TCRdb's version includes in-frame clones alone and lacks a portion of them. The table includes 25,000 to 30,000 clones, 82% detected once. The sample in question was peripheral blood, obtained before any cancer treatment. These receptors all stem from a woman aged 35 to 69 with stage I lung adenocarcinoma.

The chain couples TRBV9 to TRBJ2-1; D possibly corresponds to TRBD1 (5 bases). The ends were cut back, 4 bases at V and 2 bases at J, with 13 bases in the middle. The CDR3 consists of 15 residues. CDR1 is SGDLS, CDR2 YYNGEE, per germline. CDR3 sequence (DNA): TGTGCCAGCAGCCTAGGGGCACAGGCCTACAATGAGCAGTTCTTC. This sequence encodes CASSLGAQAYNEQFF.

The chain combines TRBV2 with TRBJ2-5, with TRBD1 matching 7 bases. The junction had 9 bases not matched to a gene; V was cut back by 10 bases and J by 7 bases. CDR3 length: 12 residues. Germline loops: CDR1 SNHLY, CDR2 FYNNEI. The CDR3 nucleotides are TGTGCCAACACAGGGGTTGGAGCGACCCAGTACTTC. Translation gives CANTGVGATQYF.

V gene TRBV30 combines with J gene TRBJ2-5; a possible D gene is TRBD2 (7 bases). The CDR3 sequence is 15 residues long. Trimming pared 0 bases from V and 4 bases from J, leaving 15 bases between. Germline CDR1 and CDR2: GTSNPN and SVGIG (reference sequence). Written as DNA, the CDR3 is TGTGCCTGGAGTGTAGGGGGGGCCCTCTTAGAGACCCAGTACTTC. Its protein is CAWSVGGALLETQYF. Based on the CDR3 plus reference TRBV30 and TRBJ2-5, the full variable domain is SQTIHQWPATLVQPVGSPLSLECTVEGTSNPNLYWYRQAAGRGLQLLFYSVGIGQISSEVPQNLSASRPQDRQFILSSKKLLLSDSGFYLCAWSVGGALLETQYFGPGTRLLVL.

The rearrangement links TRBV10-1 to TRBJ2-1, with D perhaps TRBD2 (5 bases). Germline CDR1 and CDR2: WNHNN and SYGVQD (reference sequence). V lost 10 bases and J 9 bases, leaving 10 bases between the germline ends. There are 10 residues in the CDR3. The CDR3 DNA sequence: TGCGCCATCCTACGGGGTGAGCAGTTCTTC. Encoded protein: CAILRGEQFF.

The chain employs TRBV13 and TRBJ2-3; either TRBD1 or TRBD2 may supply D (5 bases each). CDR3 size: 15 residues. The ends were cut back, 4 bases at V and 2 bases at J, with 13 bases in the middle. Looked up from germline, CDR1 is PRHDT and CDR2 is FYEKMQ (reference sequence). The CDR3, as DNA: TGTGCCAGCAGCTCTGGGGGATCCTTCACAGATACGCAGTATTTT. It codes for CASSSGGSFTDTQYF.

V is TRBV5-1 and J is TRBJ2-3; 7 bases line up with TRBD1. The CDR3 runs 14 residues. Germline V gene data show CDR1 as SGHRS and CDR2 as YFSETQ. Trimming at V came to 3 bases and at J to 3 bases, leaving 4 bases not matched to a gene. The CDR3 DNA reads as TGCGCCAGCAGCTCAGGGGGTAGAACAGATACGCAGTATTTT. This sequence encodes CASSSGGRTDTQYF. The variable domain in full, completed from reference TRBV5-1 and TRBJ2-3, reads KAGVTQTPRYLIKTRGQQVTLSCSPISGHRSVSWYQQTPGQGLQFLFEYFSETQRNKGNFPGRFSGRQFSNSRSEMNVSTLELGDSALYLCASSSGGRTDTQYFGPGTRLTVL.

This clone was seen once. The rearrangement links TRBV30 to TRBJ1-5; 10 positions match TRBD1. CDR1 is GTSNPN and CDR2 is SVGIG in the germline V gene (reference sequence). The length of the CDR3 is 15 residues. With 0 bases clipped from V and 4 bases from J, the junction kept 3 bases outside the gene matches. The CDR3 here is CAWSVGTGVNQPQHF. DNA for the CDR3: TGTGCCTGGAGTGTAGGGACAGGGGTAAATCAGCCCCAGCATTTT.

The chain joins TRBV5-6 to TRBJ1-2; 7 bases are shared with TRBD1. The CDR3 covers 14 residues. V lost 0 bases to trimming and J lost 7 bases; unmatched junction nucleotides: 6. Germline CDR1 and CDR2: SGHDT and YYEEEE. The CDR3 is CASSLAQGLAGYTF. CDR3 nucleotide sequence: TGTGCCAGCAGCTTGGCACAGGGGCTGGCTGGCTACACCTTC.

This clone has only a few counts. In DNA, the CDR3 is TGCGCCAGCAGCTTGTACAGCAATCAGCCCCAGCATTTT. This sequence encodes CASSLYSNQPQHF. The V call is TRBV5-1, the J call TRBJ1-5; the D is unclear. The ends were cut back, 1 base at V and 1 base at J, with 3 bases in the middle. The CDR3 consists of 13 residues. CDR1 and CDR2 (germline): SGHRS, YFSETQ.

The chain is built from TRBV7-2 and TRBJ1-1, with D unresolved. The CDR3 covers 14 residues. Trimming shortened V by 2 bases and J by 3 bases, and 10 bases separated the two germline ends. Germline V gives CDR1 SGHTA, CDR2 FQGNSA. The CDR3 protein is CASSLFGKDTEAFF. CDR3 nucleotides: TGTGCCAGCAGCTTATTCGGCAAGGACACTGAAGCTTTCTTT.

The chain uses TRBV6-1 and TRBJ2-6, with a weak D call TRBD1 (7 bases). CDR1 and CDR2 (germline): MNHNS, SASEGT. V gave up 2 bases and J gave up 4 bases, with 12 bases separating them. The CDR3 consists of 16 residues. The CDR3 protein is CASSEMEGAGANVLTF. As DNA, the CDR3 is TGTGCCAGCAGTGAAATGGAGGGGGCGGGGGCCAACGTCCTGACTTTC.

The chain uses TRBV5-4 and TRBJ2-7; TRBD1 matches 10 bases. The CDR3 runs to 20 residues. V was clipped by 3 bases and J by 4 bases; unmatched bases: 22. From germline, CDR1 is SGHNT and CDR2 YYREEE (reference sequence). The CDR3 loop is CASSSSPAGRTGTGVYEQYF. CDR3 DNA: TGTGCCAGCAGCTCGTCCCCGGCTGGGAGGACCGGGACAGGGGTTTACGAGCAGTACTTC.

V is TRBV6-1 and J is TRBJ2-5, with D unclear. The CDR3 covers 12 residues. Germline CDR1 and CDR2: MNHNS and SASEGT. V was pared by 3 bases and J by 5 bases, with 7 bases between. The DNA of the CDR3 is TGTGCCAGCAGTGAGTACGGCGAGACCCAGTACTTC. Translation: CASSEYGETQYF.

The chain couples TRBV19 to TRBJ2-1; TRBD1 agrees at 7 bases. The CDR3 length is 16 residues. Unmatched junction bases numbered 11, after V lost 4 bases and J lost 5 bases. Per germline, CDR1 LNHDA and CDR2 SQIVND (reference sequence). CDR3 DNA sequence: TGTGCCAGTAGTACCCTCCGGACAGGTTCAAACAATGAGCAGTTCTTC. This gives the protein CASSTLRTGSNNEQFF.

This clone was recorded once. The V call is TRBV21-1, the J call TRBJ1-2. TRBV21-1 is recorded as a pseudogene. This CDR3 contains 16 residues. The CDR3 region has the DNA TGTGCCAGCAGCAGTGGGGAGGGAGAGGCTAACTATGGCTACACCTTC. It encodes CASSSGEGEANYGYTF.

The CDR3 nucleotides read TGTGCCACCAGCAGAGGGCGGGGGAATCAGCCCCAGCATTTT. Translated, it gives CATSRGRGNQPQHF. The chain couples TRBV15 to TRBJ1-5; D might be TRBD1 (5 bases). The CDR3 is made up of 14 amino acids. Germline V lookup: CDR1 LNHNV, CDR2 YYDKDF (reference sequence). V lost 1 base and J lost 4, with 8 bases in between.

This chain uses TRBV5-6 with TRBJ1-1, with a possible D match to TRBD1 (6 bases). Germline CDR1 SGHDT, CDR2 YYEEEE. The CDR3 extends over 13 amino acids. Trimming removed 4 bases at V and 6 bases at J, with 13 bases between. The CDR3 sequence is CASSQGGEAEAFF. Written as DNA, the CDR3 is TGTGCCAGCAGCCAAGGGGGGGAGGCTGAAGCTTTCTTT.

The J gene is TRBJ2-7, the V gene TRBV2; 9 nucleotides match TRBD1. Losses at the gene ends were 1 base for V and 6 bases for J; bases not matched to a gene: 1. This CDR3 is built from 13 residues. In germline, CDR1 is SNHLY, CDR2 FYNNEI. CDR3 sequence: CASSEGTGVEQYF. CDR3 DNA sequence: TGTGCCAGCAGTGAAGGGACAGGGGTCGAGCAGTACTTC.

The rearrangement links TRBV7-6 to TRBJ2-1; 10 nucleotides match TRBD2. Germline assignment: CDR1 SGHVS and CDR2 FNYEAQ. This CDR3 contains 16 residues. V shed 5 bases and J 5 bases; nucleotides not matched to a gene: 9. The CDR3 here is CASSPQGTSAHNEQFF. The DNA for the CDR3 is TGTGCCAGCAGCCCGCAAGGGACTAGCGCCCACAATGAGCAGTTCTTC.

This chain joins TRBV5-1 and TRBJ2-1; 13 bases align to TRBD2. Trimming removed 4 bases from V and 0 bases from J; junction bases left unmatched: 10. This CDR3 contains 19 residues. From germline, CDR1 is SGHRS and CDR2 YFSETQ. The CDR3 sequence is CASSRRLAGGRSSYNEQFF. As DNA, the CDR3 is TGCGCCAGCAGCCGAAGACTAGCGGGGGGACGGAGCTCCTACAATGAGCAGTTCTTC.

This clone was recorded a few times. The chain uses TRBV6-1 and TRBJ1-5; no definite D call. This CDR3 has 20 residues. V was shortened by 3 bases and J by 0 bases, with 24 bases between the two germline ends. From germline, CDR1 is MNHNS and CDR2 SASEGT. The CDR3: CASSDLGGHITFNSNQPQHF. CDR3 DNA: TGTGCCAGCAGTGATTTAGGAGGGCATATAACCTTTAATAGCAATCAGCCCCAGCATTTT.